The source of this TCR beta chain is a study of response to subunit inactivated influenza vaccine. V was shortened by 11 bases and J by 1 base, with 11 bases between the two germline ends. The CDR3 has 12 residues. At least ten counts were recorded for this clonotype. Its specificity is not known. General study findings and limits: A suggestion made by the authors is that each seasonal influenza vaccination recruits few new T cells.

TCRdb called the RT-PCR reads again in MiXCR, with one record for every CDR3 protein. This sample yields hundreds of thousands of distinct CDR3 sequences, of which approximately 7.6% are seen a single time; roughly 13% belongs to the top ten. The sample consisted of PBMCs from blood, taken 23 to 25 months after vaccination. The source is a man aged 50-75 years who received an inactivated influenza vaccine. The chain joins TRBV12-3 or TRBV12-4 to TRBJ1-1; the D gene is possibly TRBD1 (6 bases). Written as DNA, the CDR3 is TGTGCCGGACGGGGGGCGAACACTGAAGCTTTCTTT. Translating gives CAGRGANTEAFF.